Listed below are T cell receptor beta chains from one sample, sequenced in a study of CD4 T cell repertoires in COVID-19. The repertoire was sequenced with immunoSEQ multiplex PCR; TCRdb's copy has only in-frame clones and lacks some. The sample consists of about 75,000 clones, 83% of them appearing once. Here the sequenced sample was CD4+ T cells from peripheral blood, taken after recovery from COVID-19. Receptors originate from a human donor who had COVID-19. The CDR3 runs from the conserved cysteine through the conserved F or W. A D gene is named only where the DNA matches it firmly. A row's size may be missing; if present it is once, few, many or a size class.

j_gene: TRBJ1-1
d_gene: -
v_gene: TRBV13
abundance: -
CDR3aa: CASSSYSRTNTEAFF
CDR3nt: TGTGCCAGCAGCTCTTACAGCCGGACAAACACTGAAGCTTTCTTT

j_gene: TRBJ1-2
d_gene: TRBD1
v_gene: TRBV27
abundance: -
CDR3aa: CASSWTGGGYTF
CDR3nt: TGTGCCAGCAGTTGGACAGGGGGCGGCTACACCTTC

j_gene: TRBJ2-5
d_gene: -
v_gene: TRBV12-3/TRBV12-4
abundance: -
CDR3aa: CASSLGGVTQYF
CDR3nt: TGTGCCAGCAGTTTAGGCGGGGTGACCCAGTACTTC

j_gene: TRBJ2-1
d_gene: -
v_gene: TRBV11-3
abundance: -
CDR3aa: CASSFGLADAEQFF
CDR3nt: TGTGCCAGCAGCTTCGGATTAGCGGACGCTGAGCAGTTCTTC

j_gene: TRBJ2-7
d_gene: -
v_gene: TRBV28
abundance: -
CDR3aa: CASSHPSPYEQYF
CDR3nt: TGTGCCAGCAGCCATCCCAGCCCCTACGAGCAGTACTTC

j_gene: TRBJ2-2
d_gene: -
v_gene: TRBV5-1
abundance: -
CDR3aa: CASSRDLGSNTGELFF
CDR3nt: TGCGCCAGCAGCCGGGACCTGGGGTCGAACACCGGGGAGCTGTTTTTT

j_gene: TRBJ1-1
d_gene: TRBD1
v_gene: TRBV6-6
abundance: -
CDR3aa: CASSTGQLNTEAFF
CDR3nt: TGTGCCAGCAGCACGGGACAGTTGAACACTGAAGCTTTCTTT

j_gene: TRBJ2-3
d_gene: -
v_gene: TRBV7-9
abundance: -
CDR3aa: CASSQGTGSTDTQYF
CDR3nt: TGTGCCAGCAGCCAAGGGACGGGCAGCACAGATACGCAGTATTTT

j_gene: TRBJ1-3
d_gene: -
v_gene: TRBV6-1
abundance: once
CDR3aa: CASSEDKGAGNTIYF
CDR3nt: TGTGCCAGCAGTGAAGATAAGGGAGCTGGAAACACCATATATTTT

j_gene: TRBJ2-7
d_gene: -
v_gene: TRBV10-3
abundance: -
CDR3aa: CAISDMGLSSYEQYF
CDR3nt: TGTGCCATCAGTGATATGGGTTTGAGCTCCTACGAGCAGTACTTC

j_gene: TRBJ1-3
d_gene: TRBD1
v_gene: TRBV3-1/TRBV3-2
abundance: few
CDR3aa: CASTAWTGAGNTIYF
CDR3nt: TGTGCCAGCACCGCCTGGACAGGCGCTGGAAACACCATATATTTT

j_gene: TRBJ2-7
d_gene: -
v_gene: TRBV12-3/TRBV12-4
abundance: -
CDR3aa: CASSLGHFDEQYF
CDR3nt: TGTGCCAGCAGTTTGGGCCATTTCGACGAGCAGTACTTC

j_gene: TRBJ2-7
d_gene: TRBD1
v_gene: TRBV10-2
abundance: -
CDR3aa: CASTTGDRTRYEQYF
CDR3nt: TGCGCCAGCACCACGGGGGACAGGACCCGCTACGAGCAGTACTTC

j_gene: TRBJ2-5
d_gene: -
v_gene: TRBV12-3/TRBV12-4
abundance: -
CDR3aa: CASSRDSQETQYF
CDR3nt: TGTGCCAGCAGCAGAGACAGTCAAGAGACCCAGTACTTC

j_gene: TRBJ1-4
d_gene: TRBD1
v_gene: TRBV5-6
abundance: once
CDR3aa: CASSLAGGTGGDEKLFF
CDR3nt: TGTGCCAGCAGCTTGGCCGGTGGGACAGGGGGAGATGAAAAACTGTTTTTT

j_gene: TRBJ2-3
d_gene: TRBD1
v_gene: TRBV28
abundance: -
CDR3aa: CASTSGQGTDTQYF
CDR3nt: TGTGCCAGCACCTCGGGACAGGGTACAGATACGCAGTATTTT

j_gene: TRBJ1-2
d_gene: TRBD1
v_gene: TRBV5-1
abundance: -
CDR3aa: CASSLLSGGSYGYTF
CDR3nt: TGCGCCAGCAGCTTGCTGTCAGGGGGGTCCTATGGCTACACCTTC

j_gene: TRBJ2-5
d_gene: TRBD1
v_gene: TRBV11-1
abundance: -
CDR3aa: CASSHGANRGETQYF
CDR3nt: TGTGCCAGCAGCCACGGGGCTAACAGGGGCGAGACCCAGTACTTC

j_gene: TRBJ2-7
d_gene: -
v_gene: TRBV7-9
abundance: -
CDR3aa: CASSLGVPPTYEQYF
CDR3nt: TGTGCCAGTAGTTTGGGTGTCCCTCCTACCTACGAGCAGTACTTC

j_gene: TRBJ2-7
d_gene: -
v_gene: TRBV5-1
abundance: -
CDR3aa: CASSLRSYSYEQYF
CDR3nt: TGCGCCAGCAGCTTACGGTCATATAGCTACGAGCAGTACTTC

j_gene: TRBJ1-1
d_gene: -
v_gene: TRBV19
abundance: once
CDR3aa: CASRAKLNTEAFF
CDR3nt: TGTGCCAGTAGGGCCAAGTTGAACACTGAAGCTTTCTTT

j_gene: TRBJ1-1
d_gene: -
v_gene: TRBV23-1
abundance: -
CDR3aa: CASSQSPVNTEAFF
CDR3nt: TGCGCCAGCAGTCAATCTCCCGTGAACACTGAAGCTTTCTTT

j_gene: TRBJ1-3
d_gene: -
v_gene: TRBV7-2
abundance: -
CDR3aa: CASSSPPGRAIYF
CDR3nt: TGTGCCAGCAGCTCCCCTCCGGGCCGGGCCATATATTTT

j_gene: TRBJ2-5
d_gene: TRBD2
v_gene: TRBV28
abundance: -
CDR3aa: CASSARRTSGYF
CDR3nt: TGTGCCAGCAGTGCCCGGCGAACTAGCGGGTACTTC

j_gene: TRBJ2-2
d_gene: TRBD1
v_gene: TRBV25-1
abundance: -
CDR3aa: CASSAFGTANTGELFF
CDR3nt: TGTGCCAGCAGCGCCTTCGGGACAGCGAACACCGGGGAGCTGTTTTTT

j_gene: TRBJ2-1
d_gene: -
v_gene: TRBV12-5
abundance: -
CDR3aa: CASGLAGTPGHNEQFF
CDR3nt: TGTGCTAGTGGTTTGGCCGGGACACCGGGCCACAATGAGCAGTTCTTC

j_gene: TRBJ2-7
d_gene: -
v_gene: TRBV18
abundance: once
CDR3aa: CASSPILRSYEQYF
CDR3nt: TGTGCCAGCTCACCAATTCTCCGTTCCTACGAGCAGTACTTC

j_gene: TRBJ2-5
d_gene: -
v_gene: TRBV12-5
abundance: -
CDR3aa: CASGLSREAQYF
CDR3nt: TGTGCTAGTGGTTTGTCTAGGGAAGCCCAGTACTTC

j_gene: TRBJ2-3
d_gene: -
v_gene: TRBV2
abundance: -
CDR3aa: CASSEGGDSADTQYF
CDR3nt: TGTGCCAGCAGTGAAGGGGGGGACAGCGCAGATACGCAGTATTTT

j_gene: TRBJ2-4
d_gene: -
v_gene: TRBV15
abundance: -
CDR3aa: CATSRATVGENIQYF
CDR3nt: TGTGCCACCAGCAGAGCGACTGTGGGGGAAAACATTCAGTACTTC

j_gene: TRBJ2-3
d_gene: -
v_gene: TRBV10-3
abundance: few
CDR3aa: CATTIAESTDTQYF
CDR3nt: TGTGCCACCACGATAGCGGAGAGCACAGATACGCAGTATTTT

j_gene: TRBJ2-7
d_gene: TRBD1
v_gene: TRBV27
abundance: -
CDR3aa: CASSRTGEFYEQYF
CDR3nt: TGTGCCAGCAGTCGGACAGGGGAGTTCTACGAGCAGTACTTC

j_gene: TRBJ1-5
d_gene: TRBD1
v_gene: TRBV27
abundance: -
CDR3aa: CASKGQSGGHQPQHF
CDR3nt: TGTGCCAGCAAGGGGCAATCAGGGGGGCACCAGCCCCAGCATTTT

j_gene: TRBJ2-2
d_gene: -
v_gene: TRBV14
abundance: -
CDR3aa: CASSRAPTGELFF
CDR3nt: TGTGCCAGCAGCCGTGCTCCCACCGGGGAGCTGTTTTTT

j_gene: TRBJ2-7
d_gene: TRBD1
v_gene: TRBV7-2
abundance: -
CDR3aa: CASSFGTGAQRAYEQYF
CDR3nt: TGTGCCAGCAGCTTCGGGACAGGGGCACAAAGGGCCTACGAGCAGTACTTC

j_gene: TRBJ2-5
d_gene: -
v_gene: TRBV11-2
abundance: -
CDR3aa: CASSLPGVAETQYF
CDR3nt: TGTGCCAGCAGCTTGCCAGGGGTGGCAGAGACCCAGTACTTC

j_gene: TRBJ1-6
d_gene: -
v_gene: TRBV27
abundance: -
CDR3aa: CASSLYTQGGVGNSPLHF
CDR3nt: TGTGCCAGCAGTTTATACACCCAAGGCGGCGTCGGCAATTCACCCCTCCACTTT

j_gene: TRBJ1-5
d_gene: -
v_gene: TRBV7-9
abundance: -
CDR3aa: CASSLAGEVGQPQHF
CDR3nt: TGTGCCAGCAGCTTAGCGGGGGAGGTGGGCCAGCCCCAGCATTTT

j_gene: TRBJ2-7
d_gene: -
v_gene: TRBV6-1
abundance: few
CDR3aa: CASSDEDWSSYEQYF
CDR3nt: TGTGCCAGCAGTGATGAGGACTGGAGCTCCTACGAGCAGTACTTC

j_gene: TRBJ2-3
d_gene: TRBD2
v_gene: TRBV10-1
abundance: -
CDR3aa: CASSEAGGQSDTQYF
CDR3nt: TGCGCCAGCAGTGAAGCGGGGGGGCAGTCGGATACGCAGTATTTT

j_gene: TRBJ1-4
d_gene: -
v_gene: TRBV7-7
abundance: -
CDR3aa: CASSPRVGDSEEKLFF
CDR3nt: TGTGCCAGCAGCCCTAGAGTTGGGGACTCCGAGGAAAAACTGTTTTTT

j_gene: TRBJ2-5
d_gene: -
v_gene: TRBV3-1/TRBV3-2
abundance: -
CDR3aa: CATRRQATPQETQYF
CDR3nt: TGTGCCACGCGGAGGCAGGCAACACCGCAAGAGACCCAGTACTTC

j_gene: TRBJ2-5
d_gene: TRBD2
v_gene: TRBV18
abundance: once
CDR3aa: CASSPPGLAGSETQYF
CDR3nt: TGTGCCAGCTCACCACCGGGACTAGCGGGATCAGAGACCCAGTACTTC

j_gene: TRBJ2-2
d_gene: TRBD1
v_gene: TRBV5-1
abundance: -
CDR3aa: CASSPRQGFNTGELFF
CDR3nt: TGCGCCAGCAGCCCCCGACAGGGGTTCAACACCGGGGAGCTGTTTTTT

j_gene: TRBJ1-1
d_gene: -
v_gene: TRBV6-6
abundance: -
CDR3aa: CASSHFQGMNTEAFF
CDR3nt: TGTGCCAGCAGTCATTTTCAGGGCATGAACACTGAAGCTTTCTTT

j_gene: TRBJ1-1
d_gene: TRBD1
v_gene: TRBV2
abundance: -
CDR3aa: CASSAEGANTEAFF
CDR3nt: TGTGCCAGCAGTGCTGAGGGGGCGAACACTGAAGCTTTCTTT

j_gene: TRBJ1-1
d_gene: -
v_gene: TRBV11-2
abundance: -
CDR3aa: CASSLRVNTEAFF
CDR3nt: TGTGCCAGCAGCTTACGCGTGAACACTGAAGCTTTCTTT

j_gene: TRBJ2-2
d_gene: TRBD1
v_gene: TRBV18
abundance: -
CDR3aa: CASSPSDRVRTGELFF
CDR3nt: TGTGCCAGCTCACCTTCGGACAGGGTACGCACCGGGGAGCTGTTTTTT